This T cell receptor beta chain was documented in a study of blood T cell repertoires in COVID-19. Study summary: Both acute and convalescent COVID-19 samples were obtained from the United States, Italy and Spain.

In the source study's methods: Cell counts per sample came from amplifying reference gene primers. Clones were sequenced by immunoSEQ multiplex PCR, and TCRdb holds only the in-frame ones, with some missing. From that table come the V and J calls and clone size; the DNA was used to work out D and trimming. The profile shows approximately 190,000 clones, about 85% of them singletons. Germline V gives CDR1 SNHLY, CDR2 FYNNEI. The length of the CDR3 is 13 residues. Trimming pared 3 bases from V and 7 bases from J, leaving 13 bases between. The rearrangement uses TRBV2 and TRBJ2-7; D is unresolved. The sequence came from a man aged 60 to 69 with active or convalescent COVID-19. Input material: peripheral blood. Here the CDR3 reads CASSDSELEEQYF. In DNA, the CDR3 is TGTGCCAGCAGTGATTCCGAGCTGGAGGAGCAGTACTTC.